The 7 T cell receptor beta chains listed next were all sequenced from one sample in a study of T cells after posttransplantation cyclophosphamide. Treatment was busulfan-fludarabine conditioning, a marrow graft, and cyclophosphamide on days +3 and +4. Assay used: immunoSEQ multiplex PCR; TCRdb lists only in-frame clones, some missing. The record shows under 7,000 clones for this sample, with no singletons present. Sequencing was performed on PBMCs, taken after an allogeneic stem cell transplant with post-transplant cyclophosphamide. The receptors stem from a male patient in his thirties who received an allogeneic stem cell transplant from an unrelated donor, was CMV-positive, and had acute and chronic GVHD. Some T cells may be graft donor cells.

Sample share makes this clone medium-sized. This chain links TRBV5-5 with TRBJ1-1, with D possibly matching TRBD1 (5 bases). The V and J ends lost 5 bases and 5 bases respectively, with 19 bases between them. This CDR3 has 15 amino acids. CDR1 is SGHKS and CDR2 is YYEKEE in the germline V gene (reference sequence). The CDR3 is CASRRRQMIDTEAFF. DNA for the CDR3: TGTGCCAGCAGGCGGAGACAGATGATCGATACTGAAGCTTTCTTT.

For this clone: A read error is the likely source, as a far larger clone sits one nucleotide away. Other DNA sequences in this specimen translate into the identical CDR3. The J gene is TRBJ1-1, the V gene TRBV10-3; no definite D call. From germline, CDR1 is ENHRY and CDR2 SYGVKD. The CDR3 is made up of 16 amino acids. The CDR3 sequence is CAISESGGQLNTEAFF. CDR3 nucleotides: TGTGCCATCAGTGAGTCAGGAGGCCAGCTAAACACTGAAGCCTTCTTT.

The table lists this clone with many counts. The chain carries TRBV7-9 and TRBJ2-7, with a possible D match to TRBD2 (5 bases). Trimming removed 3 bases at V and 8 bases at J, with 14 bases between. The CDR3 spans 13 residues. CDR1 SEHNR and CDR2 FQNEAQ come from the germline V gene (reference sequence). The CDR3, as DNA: TGTGCCAGCAGCTTCGAGGGCTCTACTAAGCAGTACTTC. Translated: CASSFEGSTKQYF.

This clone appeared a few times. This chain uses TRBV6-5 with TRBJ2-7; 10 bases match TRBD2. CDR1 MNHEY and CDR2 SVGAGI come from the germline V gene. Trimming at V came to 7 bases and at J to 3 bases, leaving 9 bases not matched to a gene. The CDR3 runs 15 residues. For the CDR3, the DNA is TGTGCCAGCACTTCCAGCGGGACTAGCGACTACGAGCAGTACTTC. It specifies CASTSSGTSDYEQYF.

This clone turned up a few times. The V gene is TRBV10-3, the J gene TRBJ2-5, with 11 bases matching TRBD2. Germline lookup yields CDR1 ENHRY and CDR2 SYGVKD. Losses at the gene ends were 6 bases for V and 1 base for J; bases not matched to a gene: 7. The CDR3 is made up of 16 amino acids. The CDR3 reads CAISSPGLAVQETQYF. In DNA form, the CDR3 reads TGTGCCATCAGCTCACCGGGACTAGCGGTCCAAGAGACCCAGTACTTC.

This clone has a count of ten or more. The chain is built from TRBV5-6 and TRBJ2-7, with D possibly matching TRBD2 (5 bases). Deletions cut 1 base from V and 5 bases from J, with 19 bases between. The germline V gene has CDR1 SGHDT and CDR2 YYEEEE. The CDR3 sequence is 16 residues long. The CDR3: CASSLYGRGSVNEQYF. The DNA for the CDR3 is TGTGCCAGCAGCTTGTACGGACGCGGGTCTGTAAACGAGCAGTACTTC.

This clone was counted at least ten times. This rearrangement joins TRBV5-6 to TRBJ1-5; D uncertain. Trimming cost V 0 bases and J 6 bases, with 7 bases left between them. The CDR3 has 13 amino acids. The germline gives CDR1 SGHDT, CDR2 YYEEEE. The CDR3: CASSLGLGQPQHF. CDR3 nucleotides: TGTGCCAGCAGCTTGGGGCTAGGTCAGCCCCAGCATTTT. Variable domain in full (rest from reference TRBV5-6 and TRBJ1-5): DAGVTQSPTHLIKTRGQQVTLRCSPKSGHDTVSWYQQALGQGPQFIFQYYEEEERQRGNFPDRFSGHQFPNYSSELNVNALLLGDSALYLCASSLGLGQPQHFGDGTRLSIL.